These 17 T cell receptor beta chains share one sample of origin, sequenced in a study of cytomegalovirus exposure and HLA in healthy donors. In the PCR, 60 Vbeta and 13 Jbeta primers were used. TCRdb keeps only in-frame clones here, not all; method: immunoSEQ multiplex PCR. The sample includes some 120,000 clones, 70% to 85% of them seen just once. The sample comprised PBMCs. Source of these receptors: a woman aged 45-65 years in good health and CMV-seronegative.

V gene TRBV2 combines with J gene TRBJ2-1, with a possible D match to TRBD1 (6 bases). Looked up from germline, CDR1 is SNHLY and CDR2 is FYNNEI. The CDR3 loop spans 13 amino acids. Trimming shortened V by 4 bases and J by 7 bases, and 11 bases separated the two germline ends. Here the CDR3 reads CASSGNRVNEQFF. DNA for the CDR3: TGTGCCAGCAGTGGAAACAGGGTGAATGAGCAGTTCTTC.

J is TRBJ2-7 and V is TRBV28; 11 bases line up with TRBD2. Trimming at V came to 6 bases and at J to 5 bases, leaving 6 bases not matched to a gene. Germline lookup yields CDR1 MDHEN and CDR2 SYDVKM. This CDR3 comprises 14 residues. The CDR3 DNA sequence: TGTGCCAGCAGCCCACTAGCGGGAGTTAACGAGCAGTACTTC. Translated, it gives CASSPLAGVNEQYF.

J is TRBJ2-6 and V is TRBV28; the match to TRBD1 covers 9 bases. Germline V CDR1 and CDR2: MDHEN, SYDVKM. V lost 3 bases to trimming and J lost 2 bases; unmatched junction nucleotides: 5. The CDR3 is 17 amino acids. Here the CDR3 reads CASSLGTGTPGANVLTF. In nucleotides, the CDR3 is TGTGCCAGCAGTTTGGGGACAGGGACTCCTGGGGCCAACGTCCTGACTTTC.

The chain employs TRBV29-1 and TRBJ1-3, with a tentative D call TRBD1 (6 bases). The V end lost 4 bases, the J end lost 1 base, and 8 bases lay between the germline ends. CDR1 SQVTM and CDR2 ANQGSEA come from the germline V gene. This CDR3 has 13 amino acids. CDR3 DNA sequence: TGCAGCGTTGGTCAGGGGTCTGGAAACACCATATATTTT. Protein product: CSVGQGSGNTIYF.

The chain employs TRBV28 and TRBJ1-5; D perhaps matches TRBD1 (6 bases). The CDR3 runs to 16 residues. Trimming stripped 8 bases from V and 0 bases from J, with 17 bases between. The germline V gene encodes CDR1 MDHEN and CDR2 SYDVKM. CDR3 nucleotide sequence: TGTGCCAGCCTTCATGGACAGTTTTATAGCAATCAGCCCCAGCATTTT. Protein: CASLHGQFYSNQPQHF.

The rearrangement uses TRBV4-1 and TRBJ2-1, with 12 bases fitting TRBD2. The V gene's germline CDR1 is MGHRA and CDR2 YSYEKL. The CDR3 is made up of 18 amino acids. The V segment lost 2 bases and the J segment 2 bases; nucleotides outside the gene matches: 7. In DNA form, the CDR3 reads TGCGCCAGCAGCCAAACCCCGGGACTAGCGGGTACCTACAATGAGCAGTTCTTC. Protein product: CASSQTPGLAGTYNEQFF.

The J gene is TRBJ2-7, the V gene TRBV27; a weak D match, TRBD2 (6 bases). Germline V gene sequence: CDR1 MNHEY, CDR2 SMNVEV (reference sequence). This CDR3 contains 15 residues. Trimming stripped 6 bases from V and 0 bases from J, with 15 bases between. CDR3 amino acids: CASRPNSGTSYEQYF. As DNA, the CDR3 is TGTGCCAGCAGACCAAATAGCGGAACCTCCTACGAGCAGTACTTC.

A remark on this clone: Within the sample, other DNA sequences also encode this same CDR3. The chain links TRBV30 to TRBJ1-5, with D uncertain. The V gene lost 0 bases and the J gene lost 1 base, with 4 bases spanning the gap. CDR3 length equals 13 residues. Germline V lookup: CDR1 GTSNPN, CDR2 SVGIG (reference sequence). The CDR3 nucleotides are TGTGCCTGGAGTGTCTCGAGCAATCAGCCCCAGCATTTT. It is translated as CAWSVSSNQPQHF.

This chain links TRBV30 with TRBJ1-6, with D unclear. Trimming pared 2 bases from V and 4 bases from J, leaving 6 bases between. CDR1 and CDR2 from the germline V gene are GTSNPN and SVGIG (reference sequence). The CDR3 extends over 13 amino acids. The DNA for the CDR3 is TGTGCCTGGAGTTGGCAGTATAATTCACCCCTCCACTTT. Encoded protein: CAWSWQYNSPLHF.

The rearrangement links TRBV27 to TRBJ2-5; possibly TRBD2 for D (6 bases). The CDR3 extends over 14 amino acids. Per the germline V gene, CDR1 is MNHEY and CDR2 is SMNVEV (reference sequence). Between the trimmed V and J ends, which lost 1 base and 5 bases, there was a span of 11 bases. The CDR3 DNA sequence: TGTGCCAGCAGTTTATGGGGCGGGGTTGAGACCCAGTACTTC. It translates to CASSLWGGVETQYF.

The J gene is TRBJ2-7, the V gene TRBV21-1; no check of the table's D call, TRBD1, against the DNA was made. TRBV21-1 corresponds to a pseudogene. The CDR3 loop spans 17 amino acids. The DNA for the CDR3 is TGTGCCAGCAGCCCCCGGGACAGGACGGTAGTTGGCTACGAGCAGTACTTC. Encoded protein: CASSPRDRTVVGYEQYF.

The chain links TRBV25-1 to TRBJ2-3; D possibly corresponds to TRBD2 (6 bases). Trimming took off 3 bases at V and 10 bases at J, with 14 bases between the two ends. CDR1 is MGHDK and CDR2 is SYGVNS in the germline V gene. This CDR3 contains 13 residues. CDR3: CASSDFGRLAQYF. The CDR3 bases are TGTGCCAGCAGTGATTTCGGGAGACTAGCGCAGTATTTT.

This clone has more than one count but fewer than ten. The V and J genes are TRBV7-9 and TRBJ2-3, with 11 bases matching TRBD2. Germline values: CDR1 SEHNR, CDR2 FQNEAQ (reference sequence). This CDR3 has 15 amino acids. V gave up 3 bases and J gave up 4 bases; unmatched junction bases: 3. The CDR3 spells CASSFSGRAPDTQYF. The CDR3 coding sequence is TGTGCCAGCAGCTTTAGCGGGAGGGCCCCAGATACGCAGTATTTT.

On this clone: This specimen includes other DNA sequences encoding the same CDR3. The chain recombines TRBV11-2 with TRBJ2-3, with 8 bases that match TRBD2. The V gene's germline CDR1 is SGHAT and CDR2 FQNNGV. This CDR3 has 15 amino acids. Losses at the gene ends were 3 bases for V and 8 bases for J; bases not matched to a gene: 10. The CDR3 DNA reads as TGTGCCAGCAGCTTCTCGACTAGCGCCCTGGGTACGCAGTATTTT. Its protein product is CASSFSTSALGTQYF.

V usage is TRBV19 and J usage is TRBJ2-3, with TRBD2 matching over 7 bases. The CDR3 loop spans 16 amino acids. The J segment lost 1 base and the V segment lost 3 bases, leaving 7 bases of the junction unmatched. CDR1 and CDR2 (germline): LNHDA, SQIVND (reference sequence). Written as DNA, the CDR3 is TGTGCCAGTAGTATCCTCGGCGGGAGCGGCACAGATACGCAGTATTTT. Protein: CASSILGGSGTDTQYF.

The chain couples TRBV12-5 to TRBJ2-1; TRBD2 aligns across 9 bases. After removal of 0 bases from V and 0 bases from J, the junction contained 9 bases not matched to a gene. The germline CDR1 and CDR2 sequences are LGHNT and FRNRAP. The CDR3 length is 19 residues. CDR3 sequence reads: CASGLVLAGAVSSYNEQFF. CDR3 DNA sequence: TGTGCTAGTGGTTTGGTATTAGCGGGAGCCGTTAGCTCCTACAATGAGCAGTTCTTC.

The chain couples TRBV29-1 to TRBJ1-1; D is uncertain. The CDR3 runs 12 residues. Germline V lookup: CDR1 SQVTM, CDR2 ANQGSEA. V gave up 6 bases and J gave up 5 bases, with 13 bases separating them. The CDR3 loop is CSVSDPGTEAFF. Here the CDR3 DNA reads TGCAGCGTCTCCGACCCGGGAACTGAAGCTTTCTTT.